The TCR beta chain described here comes from a study of blood T cells in healthy people across ages. Findings and caveats of the study: A greater number of naive CD4+ cells and higher diversity distinguished long-lived donors from aged donors.

A second roughly 7 to 11 cycle PCR used barcoded and J-beta primers. Each cDNA molecule received a tag from a template-switch adaptor that had 12 random nucleotides. The study obtained at least 2.5 million CDR3-containing paired-end reads from every sample. TCRdb passed the 5' RACE reads through MiXCR, listing each CDR3 protein once. The table has 700,000 to 1,000,000 distinct CDR3 sequences, under 45% seen once; the top ten hold about a fifth. CDR1 and CDR2 from the germline V gene are MNHNY and SVGAGI (reference sequence). V was shortened by 2 bases and J by 1 base, with 8 bases between the two germline ends. The CDR3 runs 14 residues. In the case of this clonotype: Its antigen is currently unknown.

V usage is TRBV6-6 and J usage is TRBJ1-1; D is perhaps TRBD1 (6 bases). This TCR derives from a man between 60 and 70 years old in good health. Input material: blood. The CDR3 sequence: CASSYGQPNTEAFF. The CDR3, as DNA: TGTGCCAGCAGTTACGGACAGCCGAACACTGAAGCTTTCTTT.